This T cell receptor beta chain was obtained from a study of blood T cell repertoires in COVID-19. Study-level information: The study drew acute and convalescent COVID-19 samples from the United States, Italy and Spain. Sources were T cells, B-cell-depleted T cells, or PBMCs; the material itself was cDNA or gDNA.

V was trimmed by 0 bases and J by 3 bases, leaving 8 bases between them. The V gene's germline CDR1 is KGHSH and CDR2 LQKENI. This CDR3 is built from 14 residues. In the original processing: Cell counts per sample came from amplifying reference gene primers. The protocol was immunoSEQ multiplex PCR, while the TCRdb copy is restricted to in-frame clones and leaves out a portion. That table supplies the V and J calls and clone size; D and trimming were determined from the DNA. The table includes tens of thousands of clones, roughly 77% detected once. This receptor was taken from a human donor with active or convalescent COVID-19. The donor label of this sample is uncertain. Specimen: peripheral blood. The V and J genes are TRBV18 and TRBJ1-2; D gene uncertain. The CDR3 DNA is TGTGCCAGCTCACCACCGACGGGTTACTATGGCTACACCTTC. Translating it yields CASSPPTGYYGYTF.